Detailed here is one T cell receptor beta chain. No conserved phenylalanine or tryptophan is present at the end of the CDR3, so a read error is the likely explanation. This sample was taken from a study of CD8+CD57+ T cells in acquired aplastic anemia. The template used for profiling TCR beta VDJ and CDR3 was genomic DNA. TCRdb itself ran the reads through MiXCR, one entry per CDR3 protein. The data show fewer than 45,000 distinct CDR3 sequences, around 82% seen once. Germline V gene data show CDR1 as SNHLY and CDR2 as FYNNEI. Trimming removed 10 bases at V and 5 bases at J, with 14 bases between. CDR3 size: 12 residues.

The chain uses TRBV2 and TRBJ1-2; tentative D call: TRBD1 (5 bases). Sequenced input: sorted CD4+, CD8+, or CD8+CD57+ T cells (not recorded which) from PBMCs. The origin of this receptor is a human donor in good health, serving as a control. CDR3 DNA: TGTGCCACCACCTCGGGGGAATATGGCTACACCTCC. It codes for CATTSGEYGYTS.